Listed here are 19 T cell receptor beta chains from one sample, sequenced in a study of cytotoxic CD8 clonotypes in ibrutinib-treated CLL. Data came from immunoSEQ multiplex PCR; TCRdb stores just in-frame clones and leaves some out. The table has 250,000 to 350,000 clones, around 69% seen once; the top ten hold around 6%. The source was PBMCs, collected at disease progression, from a patient treated with ibrutinib. These receptors were taken from a human donor with chronic lymphocytic leukemia.

The table lists this clone with a few counts. This chain links TRBV7-3 with TRBJ2-7; D is possibly TRBD2 (7 bases). Looked up from germline, CDR1 is SGHTA and CDR2 is FQGTGA. CDR3 length: 13 residues. Trimming shortened V by 5 bases and J by 5 bases, and 13 bases separated the two germline ends. CDR3 in DNA: TGTGCCAGCAGCGACGGGGGGCTTAACGAGCAGTACTTC. This gives the protein CASSDGGLNEQYF.

The rearrangement uses TRBV27 and TRBJ2-7; TRBD2 might be the D (6 bases). V was cut by 6 bases and J by 1 base, with 16 bases left in between. CDR3 length: 15 residues. Germline CDR1 MNHEY, CDR2 SMNVEV (reference sequence). The CDR3: CASRGRAGRSYEQYF. The CDR3 DNA is TGTGCCAGCAGGGGAAGGGCGGGAAGGTCCTACGAGCAGTACTTC.

The chain has TRBV7-2 and TRBJ2-7; D remains ambiguous. Per the germline V gene, CDR1 is SGHTA and CDR2 is FQGNSA. V lost 5 bases, J lost 0 bases, and 5 bases lay in between. CDR3 length: 12 amino acids. CDR3 residues: CASSGVSYEQYF. The CDR3 nucleotides are TGTGCCAGCAGCGGCGTCTCCTACGAGCAGTACTTC.

This chain links TRBV29-1 with TRBJ1-3; no clear D. Per the germline V gene, CDR1 is SQVTM and CDR2 is ANQGSEA. The CDR3 sequence is 13 residues long. V lost 4 bases to trimming and J lost 2 bases, with 9 bases between them. In nucleotides, the CDR3 is TGCAGCGTTGCCGGATCCACTGGAAACACCATATATTTT. It specifies CSVAGSTGNTIYF.

This clone has a single count. The chain combines TRBV5-4 with TRBJ2-5; D is uncertain. Germline-derived CDR1 and CDR2 are SGHNT and YYREEE (reference sequence). This CDR3 has 14 amino acids. Trimming took off 2 bases at V and 3 bases at J, with 11 bases between the two ends. CDR3 in amino acids: CASSLATPEETQYF. CDR3 DNA: TGTGCCAGCAGCTTAGCGACACCCGAAGAGACCCAGTACTTC.

The chain has TRBV11-2 and TRBJ2-3; D might be TRBD2 (6 bases). There are 14 residues in the CDR3. Germline CDR1 SGHAT, CDR2 FQNNGV. V lost 5 bases and J lost 0, with 9 bases in between. The CDR3 is CASSPGTSTDTQYF. CDR3 nucleotide sequence: TGTGCCAGCAGCCCCGGGACTAGCACAGATACGCAGTATTTT.

The chain is built from TRBV6-5 and TRBJ1-2; a weak D match, TRBD1 (6 bases). Trimming pared 5 bases from V and 0 bases from J, leaving 13 bases between. Germline CDR1 MNHEY, CDR2 SVGAGI. The CDR3 totals 15 residues. The CDR3 DNA sequence: TGTGCCAGCAGTAGTCCAGGGGCAGCTAACTATGGCTACACCTTC. It is translated as CASSSPGAANYGYTF.

The chain joins TRBV4-1 to TRBJ2-7; a weak D match, TRBD1 (5 bases). The CDR3 has 20 amino acids. The ends were cut back, 0 bases at V and 0 bases at J, with 24 bases in the middle. Germline V gives CDR1 MGHRA, CDR2 YSYEKL. The CDR3 bases are TGCGCCAGCAGCCAAGATTACCCTACCCTTTGGGGCAGGAGCTCCTACGAGCAGTACTTC. This translates into CASSQDYPTLWGRSSYEQYF.

This clone was counted only a few times. V usage is TRBV6-1 and J usage is TRBJ2-7, with TRBD1 matching over 10 bases. Germline CDR1 MNHNS, CDR2 SASEGT. The CDR3 has 15 amino acids. V lost 6 bases and J lost 2; bases outside the gene matches: 7. CDR3 loop: CASRTPGQGAYEQYF. In nucleotides, the CDR3 is TGTGCCAGCAGGACGCCTGGACAGGGGGCCTACGAGCAGTACTTC.

The V call is TRBV19, the J call TRBJ1-2; unclear D gene. Trimming stripped 1 base from V and 2 bases from J, with 8 bases between. This CDR3 spans 14 amino acids. In germline, CDR1 is LNHDA, CDR2 SQIVND (reference sequence). The CDR3 is CASSIVGLNYGYTF. CDR3 DNA sequence: TGTGCCAGTAGTATAGTTGGGTTGAACTATGGCTACACCTTC. The variable domain in full, with the rest retrieved from reference TRBV19 and TRBJ1-2, is DGGITQSPKYLFRKEGQNVTLSCEQNLNHDAMYWYRQDPGQGLRLIYYSQIVNDFQKGDIAEGYSVSREKKESFPLTVTSAQKNPTAFYLCASSIVGLNYGYTFGSGTRLTVV.

This clone was observed once. This chain joins TRBV29-1 and TRBJ1-1, with a weak D call TRBD1 (5 bases). CDR1 and CDR2 (germline): SQVTM, ANQGSEA. Deletions cut 3 bases from V and 4 bases from J, with 12 bases between. The CDR3 sequence is 13 residues long. The CDR3 sequence is CSVERGGGTEAFF. CDR3 DNA sequence: TGCAGCGTTGAGCGTGGCGGGGGCACTGAAGCTTTCTTT.

This chain connects TRBV11-2 to TRBJ2-1, with a possible D match to TRBD2 (5 bases). Germline V gives CDR1 SGHAT, CDR2 FQNNGV. Trimming took 2 bases from V and 7 from J, leaving 18 bases between them. The CDR3 length is 16 residues. The CDR3 DNA is TGTGCCAGCAGCTTAAGGCCAGAGTGGGAGTGGAATGAGCAGTTCTTC. Translation: CASSLRPEWEWNEQFF.

Turning to this clone: A read error may explain this, as a much larger clone is one base away. Additional DNA sequences in this sample encode the identical CDR3. This chain links TRBV11-2 with TRBJ1-1; D remains ambiguous. CDR1 and CDR2 from the germline V gene are SGHAT and FQNNGV. CDR3 length: 13 residues. V lost 1 base and J 0 bases, leaving 3 bases between the germline ends. The CDR3 region is CASSLGLNTEAFF. CDR3 sequence (DNA): TGTGCCAGCAGCTTAGGGCTGAACACTGAAGCTTTCTTT.

Only one count was recorded for this clone. The V gene is TRBV28, the J gene TRBJ1-1; D remains ambiguous. CDR1 and CDR2 (germline): MDHEN, SYDVKM. The CDR3 contains 13 residues. Deletions cut 6 bases from V and 3 bases from J, with 11 bases between. The CDR3 DNA reads as TGTGCCAGCAGCCACCCCCTCGACACTGAAGCTTTCTTT. Translated, it gives CASSHPLDTEAFF. Combining the CDR3 with reference TRBV28 and TRBJ1-1 gives the whole variable domain DVKVTQSSRYLVKRTGEKVFLECVQDMDHENMFWYRQDPGLGLRLIYFSYDVKMKEKGDIPEGYSVSREKKERFSLILESASTNQTSMYLCASSHPLDTEAFFGQGTRLTVV.

The chain employs TRBV19 and TRBJ1-6, with 7 bases fitting TRBD1. The V gene's germline CDR1 is LNHDA and CDR2 SQIVND (reference sequence). The junction had 10 bases not matched to a gene; V was cut back by 9 bases and J by 2 bases. There are 16 residues in the CDR3. The DNA for the CDR3 is TGTGCCAGCCACAGGGGACGTGTCCCCTATAATTCACCCCTCCACTTT. Translating gives CASHRGRVPYNSPLHF. Variable domain in full (rest from reference TRBV19 and TRBJ1-6): DGGITQSPKYLFRKEGQNVTLSCEQNLNHDAMYWYRQDPGQGLRLIYYSQIVNDFQKGDIAEGYSVSREKKESFPLTVTSAQKNPTAFYLCASHRGRVPYNSPLHFGNGTRLTVT.

The chain has TRBV5-3 and TRBJ2-1; D gene unclear. TRBV5-3 is an ORF, with its function uncertain. The CDR3 is made up of 13 amino acids. V lost 0 bases to trimming and J lost 8 bases, with 9 bases between them. The CDR3 DNA is TGTGCCAGAAGCTTGGGCCGGTCCCATGAGCAGTTCTTC. This codes for CARSLGRSHEQFF.

Only one count was recorded for this clone. CDR3 nucleotide sequence: TGTGCCAGTAGTCGGACACCCATGAACACTGAAGCTTTCTTT. Residues: CASSRTPMNTEAFF. The chain couples TRBV19 to TRBJ1-1; TRBD1 is a possible D gene (5 bases). V dropped 5 bases and J dropped 0 bases, with 10 bases sitting between them. The CDR3 is 14 amino acids. Germline assignment: CDR1 LNHDA and CDR2 SQIVND (reference sequence).

The chain couples TRBV6-1 to TRBJ2-5, with a tentative D call TRBD1 (6 bases). Germline V gene data show CDR1 as MNHNS and CDR2 as SASEGT. Trimming stripped 1 base from V and 5 bases from J, with 14 bases between. The CDR3 sequence is 15 residues long. CDR3 DNA: TGTGCCAGCAGTGAAGACAGGGCAGTTGGTGAGACCCAGTACTTC. It translates to CASSEDRAVGETQYF.

Note on this clone: The sample carries other DNA sequences with the same CDR3. The chain is built from TRBV5-1 and TRBJ2-5; TRBD1 or TRBD2 may be the D gene (5 bases each). V shed 0 bases and J shed 4 bases, with 10 bases lying between them. CDR1 SGHRS and CDR2 YFSETQ come from the germline V gene. The CDR3 spans 14 residues. The CDR3, as DNA: TGCGCCAGCAGCTTGGCCGCAGGGAGAGAGACCCAGTACTTC. Protein: CASSLAAGRETQYF.